This T cell receptor (beta chain) was sequenced for a study of shared clonotypes between healthy human individuals. Overall study: A couple of female and a few male donors aged 18 to 49 were enrolled.

CDR1 and CDR2 from the germline V gene are MGHRA and YSYEKL. V dropped 3 bases and J dropped 2; count of bases not matched to a gene: 4. This CDR3 has 15 residues. The method was immunoSEQ multiplex PCR; TCRdb's version includes in-frame clones alone and lacks a portion of them. In the table there are about 2.3 million clones, approximately 93% of which are singletons. V and J are TRBV4-1 and TRBJ2-1; TRBD1 matches 7 bases. The sequenced material came from naive CD4+ T cells from PBMCs. Subset reported: CD45RA+ positively selected. The sequence came from a man aged 18 to 30 in good health. Some clones in this sample may be carry-over from other donors' samples. CDR3 protein: CASSHQDRPYNEQFF. DNA for the CDR3: TGCGCCAGCAGCCACCAGGACAGGCCCTACAATGAGCAGTTCTTC.